One sample yielded the 23 T cell receptor beta chains listed below, sequenced in a study of T cells in Graves' hyperthyroidism and ophthalmopathy. Amplification of TCR beta CDR3 regions used RNA as the template. First-round RT-PCR of the TCR CDR3 relied on the HTBI primer set. TCRdb fed the multiplex PCR reads into MiXCR, producing one record per CDR3 protein. Of nearly 600,000 distinct CDR3 sequences in the sample, over 11% are singletons; the top ten hold roughly 6.2%. What was sequenced was blood. These receptors all come from a woman aged 30 to 39 with Graves' hyperthyroidism that later progressed to Graves' ophthalmopathy.

This clonotype has at least ten counts. The chain couples TRBV7-2 to TRBJ2-7; D remains unclear. Per the germline V gene, CDR1 is SGHTA and CDR2 is FQGNSA. This CDR3 has 16 amino acids. The ends were cut back, 4 bases at V and 1 base at J, with 17 bases in the middle. CDR3 residues: CASSSSLASRSYEQYF. The CDR3 DNA is TGTGCCAGCAGCTCCTCACTGGCCTCGAGATCCTACGAGCAGTACTTC.

This clonotype came up many times. This chain links TRBV11-2 with TRBJ1-3; TRBD1 matches 7 bases. This CDR3 is 15 amino acids long. Germline CDR1 SGHAT, CDR2 FQNNGV. The V and J ends lost 3 bases and 0 bases, in that order; junction bases with no gene match: 2. CDR3 in amino acids: CASSLTGSSGNTIYF. CDR3 bases: TGTGCCAGCAGCTTGACAGGGAGCTCTGGAAACACCATATATTTT. Combining the CDR3 with reference TRBV11-2 and TRBJ1-3 gives the whole variable domain EAGVAQSPRYKIIEKRQSVAFWCNPISGHATLYWYQQILGQGPKLLIQFQNNGVVDDSQLPKDRFSAERLKGVDSTLKIQPAKLEDSAVYLCASSLTGSSGNTIYFGEGSWLTVV.

Many counts were recorded for this clonotype. This chain connects TRBV11-2 to TRBJ2-3, with 11 bases lining up with TRBD2. The V segment lost 1 base and the J segment 4 bases; nucleotides outside the gene matches: 1. Per the germline V gene, CDR1 is SGHAT and CDR2 is FQNNGV. CDR3 size: 15 residues. The CDR3 DNA is TGTGCCAGCAGCTTAGTAGCGGGAGGGGCAGATACGCAGTATTTT. This translates into CASSLVAGGADTQYF.

In its sample, this clonotype was seen many times. This rearrangement joins TRBV19 to TRBJ1-5; no firm D call. The length of the CDR3 is 16 residues. The germline V gene has CDR1 LNHDA and CDR2 SQIVND (reference sequence). Trimming removed 3 bases at V and 2 bases at J, with 14 bases between. Here the CDR3 reads CASSIQVGRGNQPQHF. The CDR3 DNA follows: TGTGCCAGTAGTATTCAGGTGGGTCGGGGCAATCAGCCCCAGCATTTT.

This clonotype was recorded at least ten times. This chain uses TRBV20-1 with TRBJ2-3, with a tentative D call TRBD2 (6 bases). Trimming pared 6 bases from V and 3 bases from J, leaving 13 bases between. This CDR3 is built from 13 residues. Germline V gives CDR1 DFQATT, CDR2 SNEGSKA (reference sequence). The CDR3 region has the DNA TGCAGTGCCGAGGGCGGGGCTACAGATACGCAGTATTTT. This codes for CSAEGGATDTQYF.

Worth noting for this clonotype: Just one base apart from a much larger clone, this may be a read error. The CDR3 nucleotides read TGTGCTAGTGGTTTCTCGGGCAACCAGCCCCTGCATTTT. Its translation is CASGFSGNQPLHF. V and J are TRBV12-5 and TRBJ1-5; no definite D call. This CDR3 contains 13 residues. Looked up from germline, CDR1 is LGHNT and CDR2 is FRNRAP.

This clonotype was recorded at least ten times. This sequence joins TRBV20-1 and TRBJ2-1, with 11 positions matching TRBD2. Germline loops: CDR1 DFQATT, CDR2 SNEGSKA (reference sequence). The CDR3 is 13 residues long. J was trimmed by 7 bases and V by 6 bases; bases with no gene match: 5. The CDR3, as DNA: TGCAGTGCCACACCTAGCGGGAGGAATGAGCAGTTCTTC. This gives the protein CSATPSGRNEQFF.

CDR3 in DNA: TGCAGTGCTGCGGATAACGGGTCAGGGGAGACCCAGTACTTC. As protein: CSAADNGSGETQYF. The gene calls are TRBV20-1 and TRBJ2-5; D perhaps matches TRBD1 (5 bases). Germline V gene data show CDR1 as DFQATT and CDR2 as SNEGSKA (reference sequence). Trimming pared 5 bases from V and 5 bases from J, leaving 18 bases between. The CDR3 spans 14 residues.

This clonotype was picked up many times. The gene calls are TRBV19 and TRBJ1-2; 10 nucleotides match TRBD1. V lost 4 bases, J lost 7 bases, and 9 bases stayed unmatched. This CDR3 region has 15 residues. Germline assignment: CDR1 LNHDA and CDR2 SQIVND (reference sequence). The CDR3 sequence: CASSTSRTGGSGYTF. DNA for the CDR3: TGTGCCAGTAGTACGTCCCGGACAGGGGGAAGTGGCTACACCTTC.

Of note for this clonotype: A much larger clone lies a single base off, so this may be a read error. The chain links TRBV30 to TRBJ2-7, with TRBD1 as a possible D gene (5 bases). The DNA end favors TRBJ2-1, so the J call may be wrong. Germline loops: CDR1 GTSNPN, CDR2 SVGIG (reference sequence). CDR3 length: 13 residues. The CDR3 nucleotides read TGTGCCCGACAATCCAGACAGACCTACGAGCAGTTCTTC. It codes for CARQSRQTYEQFF.

The chain recombines TRBV6-5 with TRBJ2-5, with TRBD2 matching over 13 bases. Germline CDR1 reads MNHEY; CDR2 reads SVGAGI. This CDR3 is 20 amino acids long. The V gene end was trimmed by 0 bases and the J gene end by 4 bases; junction bases not matched to a gene: 14. This chain's CDR3 is CASSYSFPGLAGMGRETQYF. In nucleotides, the CDR3 is TGTGCCAGCAGTTACTCGTTCCCGGGACTAGCGGGAATGGGGCGAGAGACCCAGTACTTC.

This clonotype was detected a few times. This chain links TRBV6-4 with TRBJ1-1; D may be TRBD1 (5 bases). CDR3 size: 14 residues. The V gene's germline CDR1 is MRHNA and CDR2 SNTAGT. The germline V and J ends were trimmed by 1 base and 3 bases, with 9 bases remaining between them. The chain's CDR3 is CASSDLPGDTEAFF. CDR3 nucleotides: TGTGCCAGCAGTGACTTACCGGGGGACACTGAAGCTTTCTTT.

This clonotype was observed many times. The V call is TRBV12-3 or TRBV12-4, the J call TRBJ2-3, with 8 bases matching TRBD2. The CDR3 spans 15 residues. The V segment lost 6 bases and the J segment 3 bases; nucleotides outside the gene matches: 8. The CDR3 bases are TGTGCCAGCAGAACCATAGCGGGAAAGACAGATACGCAGTATTTT. Encoded protein: CASRTIAGKTDTQYF.

The rearrangement links TRBV9 to TRBJ2-1, with TRBD2 identical over 9 bases. CDR1 and CDR2 from the germline V gene are SGDLS and YYNGEE. The CDR3 totals 15 residues. The V segment lost 3 bases and the J segment 6 bases; nucleotides outside the gene matches: 7. The CDR3, as DNA: TGTGCCAGCAGCGCCGGACTAGCGTTGGGCAATGAGCAGTTCTTC. Residues: CASSAGLALGNEQFF.

The chain combines TRBV18 with TRBJ2-3; D could derive from TRBD1 or TRBD2 (5 bases each). This CDR3 is 15 amino acids long. Germline CDR1 and CDR2: KGHSH and LQKENI. V was shortened by 4 bases and J by 4 bases, with 15 bases between the two germline ends. As DNA, the CDR3 is TGTGCCAGCTCACGGGGCCGAGGGATCCCAGATACGCAGTATTTT. Its protein product is CASSRGRGIPDTQYF.

The CDR3 is CASSFGTDSAFF. The CDR3 DNA sequence: TGTGCCAGCAGCTTCGGGACCGACTCGGCTTTCTTT. The chain links TRBV7-8 to TRBJ1-1, with D possibly TRBD1 on 5 matching bases. The CDR3 contains 12 residues. Germline-derived CDR1 and CDR2 are SGHVS and FQNEAQ. Trimming removed 3 bases at V and 11 bases at J, with 13 bases between. The entire variable domain, with the rest obtained from reference TRBV7-8 and TRBJ1-1, is as follows: GAGVSQSPRYKVAKRGQDVALRCDPISGHVSLFWYQQALGQGPEFLTYFQNEAQLDKSGLPSDRFFAERPEGSVSTLKIQRTQQEDSAVYLCASSFGTDSAFFGQGTRLTVV.

This clonotype occurred a few times. The chain recombines TRBV6-1 with TRBJ2-7, with D possibly TRBD2 on 6 matching bases. The CDR3 sequence is 17 residues long. Between the trimmed V and J ends, which lost 2 bases and 1 base, there was a span of 18 bases. Per the germline V gene, CDR1 is MNHNS and CDR2 is SASEGT. The CDR3 is CASSEYPLIGTSYEQYF. The CDR3 DNA follows: TGTGCCAGCAGTGAATACCCCTTAATAGGGACTTCCTACGAGCAGTACTTC.

At least ten counts were recorded for this clonotype. The chain combines TRBV9 with TRBJ2-3, with D uncertain. The V and J ends lost 4 bases and 5 bases respectively, with 11 bases between them. This CDR3 spans 13 amino acids. Germline V lookup: CDR1 SGDLS, CDR2 YYNGEE. As DNA, the CDR3 is TGTGCCAGCAGCACCCGTATGGAAGATACGCAGTATTTT. Translated, it gives CASSTRMEDTQYF.

Only a few counts were recorded for this clonotype. V and J are TRBV27 and TRBJ2-7; 7 nucleotides agree with TRBD2. The CDR3 sequence is 15 residues long. Unmatched junction bases numbered 10, after V lost 5 bases and J lost 3 bases. CDR1 is MNHEY and CDR2 is SMNVEV in the germline V gene (reference sequence). CDR3 sequence reads: CASSPSGSGIYEQYF. The CDR3, as DNA: TGTGCCAGCAGTCCCTCGGGGAGCGGGATCTACGAGCAGTACTTC.

This clonotype was seen ten or more times. This sequence joins TRBV11-3 and TRBJ1-2; 7 bases line up with TRBD1. The J segment lost 4 bases and the V segment lost 5 bases, leaving 10 bases of the junction unmatched. Germline V CDR1 and CDR2: SGHNT, YENEEA. CDR3 length equals 15 residues. The CDR3: CASSDRQGLSYGYTF. Written as DNA, the CDR3 is TGTGCCAGCAGCGATCGACAGGGTTTGAGCTATGGCTACACCTTC.

At least ten counts were recorded for this clonotype. The chain is built from TRBV28 and TRBJ1-4; a weak D match, TRBD1 (5 bases). This CDR3 comprises 15 residues. The germline CDR1 and CDR2 sequences are MDHEN and SYDVKM. Between the trimmed V and J ends, which lost 6 bases and 8 bases, there was a span of 19 bases. The CDR3 DNA sequence: TGTGCCAGCAGCTCCTCCAGGGAAATGCGGGAAAAACTGTTTTTT. Translation gives CASSSSREMREKLFF.

There are many counts of this clonotype. V gene TRBV5-6 combines with J gene TRBJ2-1; D call uncertain. The V end lost 4 bases, the J end lost 3 bases, and 14 bases lay between the germline ends. This CDR3 region has 15 residues. Per the germline V gene, CDR1 is SGHDT and CDR2 is YYEEEE. For the CDR3, the DNA is TGTGCCAGCAGCCCAGCGAGAAAGATCTACAATGAGCAGTTCTTC. This encodes CASSPARKIYNEQFF. Looking up the rest from reference TRBV5-6 and TRBJ2-1 gives the full variable domain: DAGVTQSPTHLIKTRGQQVTLRCSPKSGHDTVSWYQQALGQGPQFIFQYYEEEERQRGNFPDRFSGHQFPNYSSELNVNALLLGDSALYLCASSPARKIYNEQFFGPGTRLTVL.

The CDR3 DNA reads as TGCAGCGTTATTTCTGGACAGGTCTACGAGCAGTACTTC. Protein sequence: CSVISGQVYEQYF. J is TRBJ2-7 and V is TRBV29-1; the match to TRBD1 covers 7 bases. CDR3 size: 13 residues. CDR1 is SQVTM, CDR2 ANQGSEA, per germline. J gave up 3 bases and V 5 bases, and 7 bases lay outside the gene matches.